This T cell receptor (beta chain) derives from a study of cytomegalovirus exposure and HLA in healthy donors (dated by TCRdb to 2017 to 2019). Describing the broader study: According to an earlier analysis of 587 of the donors, 150 million to 200 million T cells yielded some 110 million unique TCR beta sequences and 276 Gb of sequence data. An early release covering 500 to 750 HLA-typed donors comprised about 300 gigabases of sequencing data and some 79 million unique TCR sequences. Of the roughly 400 genotyped donors, approximately 83% fell in the genetic ancestry cluster associated with self-reported Caucasian donors. The study was designed to test whether signatures of past pathogen exposure could be identified by cataloging public T cell receptors. The study used immunosequencing to profile the T cell repertoires of around 600 subjects and linked those repertoires to cytomegalovirus serostatus. Along with the roughly 700-subject first cohort, a separate validation cohort of about 110 different subjects was used. To predict cytomegalovirus infection status, the study brought together high-throughput TCR immunosequencing, statistical association of individual TCRs with disease status, and machine learning. To study patterns of TCR occurrence, a later analysis re-analyzed previously published TCR beta repertoires from hundreds of donors and added high-resolution HLA genotyping. Rather than drawing on any new phenotypic data, the later analysis identified candidate immune exposures from TCR beta sequences and the way those sequences occurred across donors. An earlier analysis of about 620 of the donors applied high-throughput TCR beta sequencing to assess whether each TCR beta V gene segment acted as functional or pseudogenic. Donor age, sex, ethnicity and CMV serostatus were compiled alongside the repertoire data. In a later genetic analysis, genome-wide SNP genotypes for about three fifths of the 666 donors were used, and that subset was treated as a discovery cohort. All discovery cohort repertoires had been generated using a single sequencing platform. Class I and class II HLA loci were covered by the typing at four-digit resolution. The number of donors typed differed by locus, with roughly 620-640 for A, B, C, DRB1 and DQB1, roughly 520 for DQA1, 600 to 610 for DPA1, and around 450 for DPB1. Because of strong linkage in the cohort, roughly five DR-DQ haplotypes were treated as single units for association and clustering. Among 300 to 500 genotyped donors of the cohort, an average of approximately 240,000 unique TCR beta nucleotide sequences was sequenced per donor, of which 15% to 20% were non-productive.

On the study overall, not on this receptor specifically: A later analysis found that most CMV-associated TCR beta chains appeared HLA-restricted, with HLA associations seemingly driven largely by CMV exposure. In a later analysis, TCR association rates were found to vary across HLA loci, with the most associated TCRs seen for DRB1 alleles and the fewest for HLA-C alleles. Specific HLA alleles were associated with around 18,000 TCR beta sequences at a false discovery rate of 0.05 in a later analysis. Strong co-occurrence of HLA alleles, especially DR and DQ, made assigning TCR associations to individual alleles difficult. In an earlier analysis of some 500 of the donors, most TCR beta V segments were observed in productive rearrangements about 90% or about 30% of the time, broadly matching IMGT annotations. Several of the top co-occurrence clusters appeared to be linked to parvovirus B19, influenza, CMV and Epstein-Barr virus, according to a later analysis. About 17 rarely observed V segments, including chromosome 9 orphons, were excluded from the earlier analysis of approximately 500 of the donors because counts were too low. Only TCR beta chains were sequenced in this cohort, and the absence of alpha or paired-chain data limited detectable features. In a later analysis, HLA-associated TCR beta chains showed more clonal expansion and lower generation probabilities than non-associated chains that were equally common. In a later genetic analysis, a missense DCLRE1C variant was associated with V-gene and J-gene trimming of TCR beta chains, and the association was replicated in an independent cohort. A cluster of highly shared sequence variants was judged likely to be a technical artifact of the sequencing pipeline. Linkage disequilibrium might explain the correlated functional status among segregating V segments, but an unknown experimental factor could not be ruled out. Compared with the 666-donor mean, donors in an Asian-associated ancestry cluster had fewer N-insertions in productive TCRs, according to a later genetic analysis. Cytomegalovirus status was reported to be diagnosed by the classifier with high specificity and sensitivity in both the original and validation cohorts. In vitro tests confirmed that a few of the cytomegalovirus-associated TCR beta chains recognize cytomegalovirus antigens. Roughly uniform sequencing depth across donors was assumed in presence/absence analyses, although this assumption may not hold. CMV serostatus was the only immune exposure information available for the cohort. Most TCR sequences were seen in very few donors, while some public TCRs were found in many individuals. HLA typing was unavailable for some donors at each locus, so association tests used only the typed subset. A total of 150 or so TCR beta chains were listed by the study as associated with cytomegalovirus. Some IMGT-functional V segments, including TRBV6-2 and TRBV6-3, could not be told apart with the 87-base-pair reads, so those segments were excluded. It was suggested by the authors that the approach could potentially be generalized to other disease states and immunological phenotypes. A further reported finding was that TCR beta sequences accurately predicted the HLA-A and HLA-B alleles for most subjects in the first cohort.

The library was made by the immunoSEQ multiplex PCR assay. A mixture of 60 forward primers for TCR Vbeta segments and 13 reverse primers for TCR Jbeta segments was used in the multiplex PCR. The CDR3 region of rearranged TCR beta genes was amplified from genomic DNA with a multiplex PCR assay. Amplified TCR beta libraries were sequenced as 87-base-pair reads on the Illumina HiSeq System. In the paper's pipeline: Across the 600 to 700 repertoires, a later analysis counted tens of millions of unique TCR beta chains, about 10 million of which were shared by at least two donors. Raw reads were error-corrected and collapsed into unique sequences by a nearest-neighbor algorithm in which closely related sequences were merged to remove PCR and sequencing errors. Alignment of CDR3 sequences to IMGT reference sequences was used to assign V, D and J gene segments. Each retained sequence needed at least a six-nucleotide match to both a V gene segment and a J gene segment. Rearrangements were classified as productive when the CDR3 lacked stop codons and remained in frame with V and J, and all other rearrangements were classified as non-productive. Following IMGT convention, CDR3 was defined as the stretch from the second conserved V-encoded cysteine up to the conserved J-encoded phenylalanine. In an earlier analysis of roughly 580 of the donors, sequences lacking an unambiguous match to a single V gene segment were excluded. An earlier analysis of about 590 of the donors classified V segments as functional when productive rearrangements were above 56.7% and as segregating when the standard deviation between donors was above 5%. A statistical classification framework was developed to diagnose cytomegalovirus status using the catalog of TCR beta chain sequences. In a later analysis, TCR nucleotide sequences were compared against IMGT/GENE-DB human TR gene sequences so that V and J genes could be assigned. The TCRdist pipeline was used in a later analysis to assign CDR3 sequences and most-parsimonious VDJ recombination scenarios. In a later analysis, each TCR beta chain was defined by its CDR3 amino acid sequence together with its V-gene family, and reads lacking a unique V-gene family were excluded. A later analysis removed roughly 590 highly shared, low-generation-probability nucleotide sequences to deal with suspected cross-contamination and a sequencing artifact. In a later analysis, a clonal expansion index for each public chain was calculated from normalized within-repertoire ranks of inferred template counts. Generation probabilities in a later analysis came from a VDJ recombination model fitted to out-of-frame rearrangements, and those results were checked against IGoR. In a later analysis, hypergeometric tests were used to score TCR-TCR, TCR-HLA and TCR-CMV co-occurrence, with a repertoire-size bias correction applied to TCR pairs. A later analysis estimated false discovery rates by permuting HLA or CMV assignments 20 times. A later analysis grouped co-occurring TCRs with DBSCAN, adding TCRdist sequence similarity when clustering within HLA-allele-positive subsets. For co-occurrence clustering, repertoires with fewer than 30,000 or more than 120,000 public chains were excluded, along with about five repertoires with anomalous nucleotide sharing. What TCRdb holds here is the immuneACCESS table cut down to in-frame rearrangements. Part of the clones is not present; checked against another copy, under half of the missing clones reflect an unresolved V gene, and the others are unexplained. For V, J and clone size, that table is used; D and trimming come from the DNA. The sample table records 100,000 to 150,000 clones. The ten most abundant clones make up more than 0.9% of the sample.

The germline V gene encodes CDR1 GTSNPN and CDR2 SVGIG (reference sequence). From cysteine to phenylalanine, the CDR3 is 13 amino acids long. The CDR3 DNA has 39 bases and is translated from base 1. V is reduced by 2 bases and J by 8 bases, leaving a spacing of 10 bases between them. About this clone itself: The clone's antigen remains unknown.

The cohort was made up of roughly 670 healthy bone marrow donors. At the time of sampling, all cohort members were nominally healthy, though unrecorded immune exposures were likely present. The donor tested CMV seronegative and was one of the 352 seronegative cohort members. A peripheral blood sample was provided by each donor, and peripheral blood mononuclear cells were used for TCR beta sequencing. Genomic DNA extraction from the blood cell samples was performed with the Qiagen DNeasy Blood Extraction Kit. The specimen sequenced was PBMCs. This TCR derives from a man aged 18-30 years in good health and CMV-seronegative. The chain is encoded by TRBV30 joined to TRBJ1-6, with a weak D call of TRBD1 (5 bases match). CDR3 sequence: CAWSRGTDSPLHF. The DNA reads TGTGCCTGGAGTCGCGGGACCGATTCACCCCTCCACTTT.